A single sample is the source of the 4 T cell receptor beta chains below, sequenced in a study of T-cell memory formation after mild COVID-19. MiXCR, applied by TCRdb to the 5' RACE reads, yields one record per CDR3 protein. The sample yields 200,000 to 250,000 distinct CDR3 sequences, around 9.1% seen once. The sequencing sample was made of PBMCs or a T cell subset sorted from them (not recorded which). The receptors come from a man aged 18 to 35 who had mild COVID-19 (a few samples of this study predate the infection). Cell type and time point are not known.

This clonotype was found many times. The chain uses TRBV7-6 and TRBJ2-2; a possible D gene is TRBD2 (6 bases). Germline loops: CDR1 SGHVS, CDR2 FNYEAQ. The CDR3 contains 14 residues. The V and J ends lost 3 bases and 5 bases respectively, with 10 bases between them. The CDR3: CASSFGGGTGELFF. The DNA of the CDR3 is TGTGCCAGCAGCTTCGGGGGTGGAACCGGGGAGCTGTTTTTT.

The chain is built from TRBV4-1 and TRBJ1-5; 11 nucleotides match TRBD1. J was trimmed by 6 bases and V by 6 bases; bases with no gene match: 10. The CDR3 spans 16 residues. Germline-derived CDR1 and CDR2 are MGHRA and YSYEKL. The CDR3 DNA is TGCGCCAGCAGGCCAGTTGGGACAGGGGGAAGTCAGCCCCAGCATTTT. It yields the protein CASRPVGTGGSQPQHF.

This chain uses TRBV30 with TRBJ2-4, with a weak D call TRBD2 (5 bases). Trimming stripped 1 base from V and 9 bases from J, with 13 bases between. This CDR3 is built from 13 residues. Germline CDR1 reads GTSNPN; CDR2 reads SVGIG (reference sequence). CDR3 coding DNA: TGTGCCTGGAGTGCTCGGGGAAGAAGCATTCAGTACTTC. Translation gives CAWSARGRSIQYF.

The sample holds a few counts of this clonotype. The chain joins TRBV10-3 to TRBJ1-5; maybe TRBD1 (5 bases). Trimming cost V 7 bases and J 2 bases, with 9 bases left between them. Germline CDR1 reads ENHRY; CDR2 reads SYGVKD. CDR3 size: 13 residues. The chain's CDR3 is CAITRGGNQPQHF. The CDR3, as DNA: TGTGCCATCACAAGGGGAGGCAATCAGCCCCAGCATTTT.